This paragraph reports one T cell receptor beta chain. At one of its ends the junction is not consistent with the germline gene, which may arise from a read error. The data are from a study of tumor-infiltrating lymphocytes in primary liver carcinoma. CDR3 length: 13 residues. Germline assignment: CDR1 SGHAT and CDR2 FQNNGV. Co-extraction yielded RNA and DNA from approximately 22-30 mg of unsorted bulk tissue. Donors underwent surgery for histopathologically diagnosed primary liver carcinoma. With chronic HBV infection, the patients were also treatment-naive. cDNA specific to TCR beta was made from approximately 0.55 ug of total RNA, with a constant-region primer employed for priming. Researchers made the TCR beta libraries by running three nested multiplex PCR rounds with slightly modified ARM-PCR. A C-beta reverse primer and TRBV1-TRBV30 forward primers served in each of the first two PCR rounds, at 10 cycles apiece. TCRdb passed the multiplex PCR reads through MiXCR, listing each CDR3 protein once. The table has 100,000 to 120,000 distinct CDR3 sequences, 82% seen once; the top ten hold 15% to 25%.

V is TRBV11-2 and J is TRBJ2-5; D is possibly TRBD1 (6 bases). Sequenced material: liver tumor tissue from sampling region 3. Indicated subset: tumor region T3, left-lateral pole. The sequence derives from a man in his forties with primary liver carcinoma and hepatitis B virus infection. DNA for the CDR3: TGTGCCAGCATCACAGGGTTGGGGGAGACCCATTACTTC. It specifies CASITGLGETHYF. Looking up the rest from reference TRBV11-2 and TRBJ2-5 gives the full variable domain: EAGVAQSPRYKIIEKRQSVAFWCNPISGHATLYWYQQILGQGPKLLIQFQNNGVVDDSQLPKDRFSAERLKGVDSTLKIQPAKLEDSAVYLCASITGLGETHYFGPGTRLLVL.